This T cell receptor beta chain was captured in a study of CD8 T cells in ankylosing spondylitis. The study, taken as a whole, reports: Seemingly characteristic of ankylosing spondylitis blood was a TCR beta motif consisting of fewer than 10 highly homologous variants. Previous work reported some of these motif variants in the synovial fluid and blood of reactive arthritis. Relatively rare in peripheral blood, disease-linked clones were also CD8+.

This clonotype was recorded many times. Its target is not known. Via MiXCR, TCRdb re-called the 5' RACE reads, giving one row per CDR3 protein. Of fewer than 550,000 distinct CDR3 sequences in the sample, about 5.2% are singletons; the top ten hold around 3.6%. Deletions cut 5 bases from V and 2 bases from J, with 13 bases between. This CDR3 is 15 amino acids long. CDR1 and CDR2 (germline): SEHNR, FQNEAQ (reference sequence). The sample taken for sequencing was blood, either unsorted or a sorted T cell fraction (not recorded which). This TCR was recovered from a male donor with ankylosing spondylitis. The chain uses TRBV7-9 and TRBJ2-1, with D possibly TRBD1 on 6 matching bases. CDR3 residues: CASSRGGETYNEQFF. CDR3 in DNA: TGTGCCAGCAGCCGAGGGGGAGAAACCTACAATGAGCAGTTCTTC.